Here is one T cell receptor (beta chain) with its context. The data were obtained in a study of blood T cell repertoires in COVID-19. CDR3 length equals 18 residues. Clones were sequenced by immunoSEQ multiplex PCR, and TCRdb holds only the in-frame ones, with some missing. There are about 52,000 clones in the sample; about 82% occur only once, and around 25% lies in the top ten. The receptor was derived from a woman at least 80 years old with acute or convalescent COVID-19. Source material: peripheral blood. The chain is built from TRBV21-1 and TRBJ2-7; the table gives TRBD1 as D, unverified against the DNA. TRBV21-1 is a documented pseudogene. CDR3 sequence reads: CASSRARKPDRVGYEQYF. CDR3 sequence (DNA): TGTGCCAGCAGCAGGGCGCGTAAACCCGACAGGGTAGGGTACGAGCAGTACTTC.